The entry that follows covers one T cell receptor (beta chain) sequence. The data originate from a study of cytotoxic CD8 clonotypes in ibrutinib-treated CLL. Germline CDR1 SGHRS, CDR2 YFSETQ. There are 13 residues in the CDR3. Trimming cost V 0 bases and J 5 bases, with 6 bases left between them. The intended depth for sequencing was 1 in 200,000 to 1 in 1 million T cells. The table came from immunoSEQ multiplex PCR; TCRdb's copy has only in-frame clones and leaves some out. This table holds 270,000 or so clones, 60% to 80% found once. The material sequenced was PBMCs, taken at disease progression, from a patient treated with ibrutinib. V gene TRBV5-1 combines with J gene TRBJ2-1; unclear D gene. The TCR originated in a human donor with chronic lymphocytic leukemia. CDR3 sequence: CASSLEVHNEQFF. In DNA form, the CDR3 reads TGCGCCAGCAGCTTGGAGGTTCACAATGAGCAGTTCTTC.